This T cell receptor (beta chain) appears in the sequencing data of a study of blood T cell repertoires in COVID-19. This clone was seen only once. This table comes from immunoSEQ multiplex PCR, and its TCRdb copy is limited to in-frame clones, with some not included. The sample gives 90,000 to 120,000 clones, approximately 84% of which show up once; around a quarter is in the top ten. Germline V gene data show CDR1 as DFQATT and CDR2 as SNEGSKA (reference sequence). V lost 3 bases and J lost 6, with 9 bases in between. The CDR3 has 12 residues. This clonotype was sampled from a man in his sixties with acute or convalescent COVID-19. This chain connects TRBV20-1 to TRBJ2-1, with a possible D match to TRBD2 (5 bases). Sample: peripheral blood. The CDR3 DNA sequence: TGCAGTGCTAGTGTGCGGGTCAATGAGCAGTTCTTC. It encodes CSASVRVNEQFF.